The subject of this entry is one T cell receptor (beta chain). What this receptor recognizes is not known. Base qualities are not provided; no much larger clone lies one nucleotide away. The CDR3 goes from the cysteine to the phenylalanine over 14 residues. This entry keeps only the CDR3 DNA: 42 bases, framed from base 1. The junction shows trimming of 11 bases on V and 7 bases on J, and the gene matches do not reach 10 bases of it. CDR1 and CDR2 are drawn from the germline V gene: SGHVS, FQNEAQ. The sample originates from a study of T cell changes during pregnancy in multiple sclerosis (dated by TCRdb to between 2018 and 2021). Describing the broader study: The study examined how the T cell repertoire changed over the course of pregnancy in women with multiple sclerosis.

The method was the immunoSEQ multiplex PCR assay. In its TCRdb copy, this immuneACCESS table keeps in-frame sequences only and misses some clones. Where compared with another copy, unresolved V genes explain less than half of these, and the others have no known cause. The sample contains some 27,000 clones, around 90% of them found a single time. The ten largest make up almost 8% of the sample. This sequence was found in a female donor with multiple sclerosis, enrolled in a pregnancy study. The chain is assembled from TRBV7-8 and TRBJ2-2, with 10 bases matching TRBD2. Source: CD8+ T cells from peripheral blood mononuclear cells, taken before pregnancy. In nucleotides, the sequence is TGTGCCTCGCGGGGGACTAGCGTTTTCGGGGAGCTGTTTTTT. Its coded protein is CASRGTSVFGELFF.